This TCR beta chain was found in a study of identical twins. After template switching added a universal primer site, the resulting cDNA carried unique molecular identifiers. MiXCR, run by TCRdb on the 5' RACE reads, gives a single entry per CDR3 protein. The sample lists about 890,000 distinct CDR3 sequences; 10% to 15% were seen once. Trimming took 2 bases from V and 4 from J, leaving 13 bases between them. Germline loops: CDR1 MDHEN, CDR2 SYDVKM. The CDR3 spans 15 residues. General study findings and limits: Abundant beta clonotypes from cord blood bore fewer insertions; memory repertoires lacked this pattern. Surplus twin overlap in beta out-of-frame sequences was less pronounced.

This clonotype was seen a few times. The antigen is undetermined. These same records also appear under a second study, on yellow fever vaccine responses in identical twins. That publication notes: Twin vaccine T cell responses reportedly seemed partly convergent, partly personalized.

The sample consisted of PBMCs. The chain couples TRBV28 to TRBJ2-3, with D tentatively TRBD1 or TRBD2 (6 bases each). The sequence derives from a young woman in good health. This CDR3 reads CASSLGGPGSDTQYF. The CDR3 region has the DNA TGTGCCAGCAGTTTAGGGGGGCCGGGGTCAGATACGCAGTATTTT.